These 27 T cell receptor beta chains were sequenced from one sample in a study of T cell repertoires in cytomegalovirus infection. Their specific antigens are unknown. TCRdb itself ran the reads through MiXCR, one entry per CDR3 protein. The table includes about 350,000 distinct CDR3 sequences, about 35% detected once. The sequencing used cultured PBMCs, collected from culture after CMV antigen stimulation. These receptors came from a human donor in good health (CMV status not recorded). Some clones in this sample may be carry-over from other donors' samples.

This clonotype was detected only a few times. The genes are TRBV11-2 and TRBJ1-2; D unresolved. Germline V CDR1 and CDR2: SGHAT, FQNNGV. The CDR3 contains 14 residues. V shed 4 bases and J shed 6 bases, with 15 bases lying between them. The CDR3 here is CASSSPGSGDGYTF. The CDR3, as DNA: TGTGCCAGCAGCTCCCCCGGGAGCGGCGATGGCTACACCTTC.

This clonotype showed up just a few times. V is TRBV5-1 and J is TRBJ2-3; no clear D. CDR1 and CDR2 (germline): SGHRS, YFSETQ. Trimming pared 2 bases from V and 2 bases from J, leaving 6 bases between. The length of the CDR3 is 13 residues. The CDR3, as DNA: TGCGCCAGCAGCTTTAACCCCACAGATACGCAGTATTTT. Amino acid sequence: CASSFNPTDTQYF.

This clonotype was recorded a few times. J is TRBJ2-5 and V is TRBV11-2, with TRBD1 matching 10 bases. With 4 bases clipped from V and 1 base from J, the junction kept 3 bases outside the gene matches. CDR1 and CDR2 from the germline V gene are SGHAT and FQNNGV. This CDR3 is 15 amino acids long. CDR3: CASSSTGGPQETQYF. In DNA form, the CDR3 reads TGTGCCAGCAGCTCGACAGGGGGCCCCCAAGAGACCCAGTACTTC.

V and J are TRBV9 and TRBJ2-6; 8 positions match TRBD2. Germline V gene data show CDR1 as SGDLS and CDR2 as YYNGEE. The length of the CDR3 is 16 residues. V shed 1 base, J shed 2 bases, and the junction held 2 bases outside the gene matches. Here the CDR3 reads CASSVSGSPGANVLTF. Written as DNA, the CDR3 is TGTGCCAGCAGCGTAAGCGGGAGTCCTGGGGCCAACGTCCTGACTTTC.

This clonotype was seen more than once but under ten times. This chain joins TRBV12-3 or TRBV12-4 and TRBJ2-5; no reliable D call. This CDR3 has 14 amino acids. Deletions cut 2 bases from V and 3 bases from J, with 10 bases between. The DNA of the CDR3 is TGTGCCAGCAGTTTAAGGGCAGATGAAGAGACCCAGTACTTC. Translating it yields CASSLRADEETQYF.

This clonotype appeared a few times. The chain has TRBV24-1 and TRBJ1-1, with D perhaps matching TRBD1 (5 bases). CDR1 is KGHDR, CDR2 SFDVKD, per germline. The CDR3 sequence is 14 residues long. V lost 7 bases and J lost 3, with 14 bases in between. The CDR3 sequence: CATSAGGRDTEAFF. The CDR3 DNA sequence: TGTGCCACCAGCGCCGGGGGGAGGGACACTGAAGCTTTCTTT.

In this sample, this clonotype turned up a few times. The CDR3 nucleotides are TGTGCCACCAGTGTCGGGGTGGTAAAACTGTTTTTT. Its protein is CATSVGVVKLFF. This chain connects TRBV24-1 to TRBJ1-4, with unresolved D. Germline V lookup: CDR1 KGHDR, CDR2 SFDVKD. This CDR3 has 12 amino acids. The ends were cut back, 5 bases at V and 10 bases at J, with 10 bases in the middle.

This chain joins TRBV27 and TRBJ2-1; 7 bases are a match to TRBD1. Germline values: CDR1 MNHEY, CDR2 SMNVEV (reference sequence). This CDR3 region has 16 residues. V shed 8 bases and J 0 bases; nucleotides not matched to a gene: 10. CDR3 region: CASRLVHRGSYNEQFF. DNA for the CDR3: TGTGCCAGCCGTCTTGTACACAGGGGCTCCTACAATGAGCAGTTCTTC.

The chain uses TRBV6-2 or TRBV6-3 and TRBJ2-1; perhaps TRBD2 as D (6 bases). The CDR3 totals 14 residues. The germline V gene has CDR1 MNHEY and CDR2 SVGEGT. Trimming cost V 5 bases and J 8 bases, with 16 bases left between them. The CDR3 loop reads CASSPTSPGHEQFF. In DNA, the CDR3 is TGTGCCAGCAGTCCAACTAGCCCTGGGCATGAGCAGTTCTTC.

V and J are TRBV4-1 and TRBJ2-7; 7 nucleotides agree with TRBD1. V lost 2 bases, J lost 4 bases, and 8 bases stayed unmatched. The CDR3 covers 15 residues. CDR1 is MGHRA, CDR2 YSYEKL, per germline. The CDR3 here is CASSQSLGGGYEQYF. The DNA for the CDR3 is TGCGCCAGCAGCCAAAGTTTAGGGGGCGGATACGAGCAGTACTTC.

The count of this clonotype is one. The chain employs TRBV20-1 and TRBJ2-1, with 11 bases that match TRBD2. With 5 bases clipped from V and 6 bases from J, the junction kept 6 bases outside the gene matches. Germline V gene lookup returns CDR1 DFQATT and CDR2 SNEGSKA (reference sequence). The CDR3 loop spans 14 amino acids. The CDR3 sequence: CSAHSGRGPNEQFF. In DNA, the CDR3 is TGCAGTGCTCATAGCGGGAGGGGACCCAATGAGCAGTTCTTC.

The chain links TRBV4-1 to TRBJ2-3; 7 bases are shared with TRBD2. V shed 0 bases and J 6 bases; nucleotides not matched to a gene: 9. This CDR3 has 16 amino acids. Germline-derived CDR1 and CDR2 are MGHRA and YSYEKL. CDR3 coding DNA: TGCGCCAGCAGCCAAGAAGGGTATATCGGGGGGGATACGCAGTATTTT. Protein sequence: CASSQEGYIGGDTQYF.

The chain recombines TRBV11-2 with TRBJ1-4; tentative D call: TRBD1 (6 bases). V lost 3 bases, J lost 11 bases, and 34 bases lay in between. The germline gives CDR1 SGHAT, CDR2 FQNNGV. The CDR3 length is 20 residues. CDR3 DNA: TGTGCCAGCAGCTTTGGGGCCGGCGGAGTTTCAACACAGGGTTTCAAGAAACTGTTTTTT. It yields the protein CASSFGAGGVSTQGFKKLFF.

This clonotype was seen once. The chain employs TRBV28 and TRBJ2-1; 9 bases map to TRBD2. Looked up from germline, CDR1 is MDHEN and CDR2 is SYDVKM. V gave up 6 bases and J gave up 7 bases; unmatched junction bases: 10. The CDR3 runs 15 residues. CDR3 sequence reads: CASSLAGALRNEQFF. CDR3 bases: TGTGCCAGCAGCTTAGCGGGAGCTTTGAGAAATGAGCAGTTCTTC. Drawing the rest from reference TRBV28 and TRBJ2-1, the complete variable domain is DVKVTQSSRYLVKRTGEKVFLECVQDMDHENMFWYRQDPGLGLRLIYFSYDVKMKEKGDIPEGYSVSREKKERFSLILESASTNQTSMYLCASSLAGALRNEQFFGPGTRLTVL.

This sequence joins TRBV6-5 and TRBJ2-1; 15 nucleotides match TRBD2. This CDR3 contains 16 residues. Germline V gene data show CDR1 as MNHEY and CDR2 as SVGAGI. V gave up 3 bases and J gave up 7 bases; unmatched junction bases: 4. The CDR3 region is CASSYRTSGRANEQFF. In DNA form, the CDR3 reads TGTGCCAGCAGTTATAGGACTAGCGGGAGGGCGAATGAGCAGTTCTTC.

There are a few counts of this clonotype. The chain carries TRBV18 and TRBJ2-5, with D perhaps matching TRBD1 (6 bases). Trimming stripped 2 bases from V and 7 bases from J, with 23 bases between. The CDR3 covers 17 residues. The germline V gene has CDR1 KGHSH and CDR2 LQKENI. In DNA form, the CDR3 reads TGTGCCAGCTCACCATCGAGGGGGAGATACACGGGCACGACCCAGTACTTC. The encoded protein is CASSPSRGRYTGTTQYF.

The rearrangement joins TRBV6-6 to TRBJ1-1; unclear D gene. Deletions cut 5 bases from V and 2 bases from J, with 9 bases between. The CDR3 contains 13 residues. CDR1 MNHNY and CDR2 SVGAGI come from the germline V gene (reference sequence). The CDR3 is CASSAPINTEAFF. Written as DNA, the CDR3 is TGTGCCAGCAGTGCCCCTATAAACACTGAAGCTTTCTTT.

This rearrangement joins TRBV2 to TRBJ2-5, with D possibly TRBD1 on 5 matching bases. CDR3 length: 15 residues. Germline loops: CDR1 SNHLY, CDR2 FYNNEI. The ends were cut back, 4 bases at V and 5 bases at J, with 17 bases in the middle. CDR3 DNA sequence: TGTGCCAGCAGTGTCGTTCACTTTGGGGCCGAGACCCAGTACTTC. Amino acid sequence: CASSVVHFGAETQYF.

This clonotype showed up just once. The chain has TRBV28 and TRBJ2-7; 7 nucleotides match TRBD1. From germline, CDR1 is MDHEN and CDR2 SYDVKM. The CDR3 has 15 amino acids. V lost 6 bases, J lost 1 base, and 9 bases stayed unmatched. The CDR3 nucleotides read TGTGCCAGCAGCACACAGGGGATCCGTTCCTACGAGCAGTACGTC. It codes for CASSTQGIRSYEQYV.

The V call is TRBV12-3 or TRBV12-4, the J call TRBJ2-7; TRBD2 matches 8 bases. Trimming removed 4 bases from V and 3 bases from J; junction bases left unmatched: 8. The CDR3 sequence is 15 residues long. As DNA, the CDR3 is TGTGCCAGCAGTTCCGGGGGACTAGGGCACTACGAGCAGTACTTC. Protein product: CASSSGGLGHYEQYF.

The CDR3 region has the DNA TGCAGTGCCCAATCTGGGACAGGGTCTGGAAACACCATATATTTT. Translation: CSAQSGTGSGNTIYF. J is TRBJ1-3 and V is TRBV20-1, with TRBD1 matching 9 bases. The CDR3 loop spans 15 amino acids. From germline, CDR1 is DFQATT and CDR2 SNEGSKA (reference sequence). V dropped 6 bases and J dropped 1; count of bases not matched to a gene: 7.

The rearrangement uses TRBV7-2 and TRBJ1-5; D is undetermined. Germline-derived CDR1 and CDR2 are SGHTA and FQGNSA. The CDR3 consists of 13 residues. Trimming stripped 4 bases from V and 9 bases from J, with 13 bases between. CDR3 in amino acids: CASSYGVEGPQHF. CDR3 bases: TGTGCCAGCAGCTACGGGGTTGAAGGGCCCCAGCATTTT.

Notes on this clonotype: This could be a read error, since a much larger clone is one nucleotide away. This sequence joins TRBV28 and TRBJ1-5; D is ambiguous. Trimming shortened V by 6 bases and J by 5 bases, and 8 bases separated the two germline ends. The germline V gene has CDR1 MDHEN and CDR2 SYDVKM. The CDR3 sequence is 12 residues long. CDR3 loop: CASSAGYQPQHF. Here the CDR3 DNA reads TGTGCCAGCAGCGCGGGGTATCAGCCCCAGCATTTT.

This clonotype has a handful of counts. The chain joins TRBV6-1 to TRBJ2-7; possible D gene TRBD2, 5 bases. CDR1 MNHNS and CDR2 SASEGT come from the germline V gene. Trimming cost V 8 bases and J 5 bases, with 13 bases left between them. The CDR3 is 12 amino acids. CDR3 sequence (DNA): TGTGCCAGCCAGCTCGAGGGCCACGAGCAGTACGTC. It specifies CASQLEGHEQYV.

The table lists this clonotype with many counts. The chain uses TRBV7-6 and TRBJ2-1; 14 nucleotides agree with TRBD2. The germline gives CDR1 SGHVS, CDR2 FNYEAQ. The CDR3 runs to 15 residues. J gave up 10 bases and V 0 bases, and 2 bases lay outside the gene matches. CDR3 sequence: CASSLATSGREEQFF. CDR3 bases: TGTGCCAGCAGCTTAGCGACTAGCGGGAGGGAAGAGCAGTTCTTC.

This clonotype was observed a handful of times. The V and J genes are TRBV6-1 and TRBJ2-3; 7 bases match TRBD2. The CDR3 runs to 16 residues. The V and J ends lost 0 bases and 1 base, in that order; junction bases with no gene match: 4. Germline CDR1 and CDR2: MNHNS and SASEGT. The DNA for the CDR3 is TGTGCCAGCAGTGAAGCGCTGAGCGGGGGCACAGATACGCAGTATTTT. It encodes CASSEALSGGTDTQYF.

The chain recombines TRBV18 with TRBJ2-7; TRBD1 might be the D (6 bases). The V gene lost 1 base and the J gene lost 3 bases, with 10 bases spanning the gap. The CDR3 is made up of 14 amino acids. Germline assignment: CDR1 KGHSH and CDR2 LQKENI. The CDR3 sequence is CASSPLQGFYEQYF. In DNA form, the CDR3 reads TGTGCCAGCTCACCACTGCAGGGGTTCTACGAGCAGTACTTC.